The following is a T cell receptor (beta chain) sequence with its context. This clone's antigen is unknown. No quality values exist for individual bases; no much larger clone is one base distant. The trim is 3 bases for V and 5 bases for J, with a gap of 16 bases between the germline ends. CDR3 length: 14 amino acids, cysteine to phenylalanine. The entry retains the CDR3 DNA only, 42 bases that are in frame from base 1. The germline V gene encodes CDR1 SQVTM and CDR2 ANQGSEA. The time point label on this specimen signifies: baseline before first vaccination. Vaccinee samples were obtained from the UK trials COV001 and COV002, which included a single-blind randomized controlled phase 2/3 trial of AZD1222 (ChAdOx1 nCoV-19) in healthy adults. Trial participant PBMC samples were collected at day 0 and day 28 after the second dose for TCRbeta chain sequencing. This entry belongs to a study of T cell responses to AZD1222 COVID-19 vaccine (dated by TCRdb to about 2021). For the study in its entirety: Because spike-specific TCR depth and breadth did not differ between the two schedules, AZD1222 recipients who got a second dose at roughly 4 weeks were pooled with those who got a second dose at roughly 12 weeks. A total of 233 trial participants underwent TCR sequencing, of whom around 210 had received two doses of AZD1222 and some 26 had received two doses of the MenACWY control vaccine. Trial participants were enrolled by age into subgroups of 18-55, 56-69 and 70-plus years, and roughly 150, 30 and 60 TCR-sequenced participants, respectively, were included in these subgroups.

The CDR3 regions of human TCRbeta chains were analyzed by immunosequencing. The authors' pipeline ran thus. TCRs in the repertoires were compared against a reference library of SARS-CoV-2-specific TCRs that had been generated with the MIRA antigen-specificity platform. Breadth was defined as the fraction of unique TCRs that were SARS-CoV-2-associated. Depth was defined as the fraction of total T cells that were SARS-CoV-2-associated. Using the MIRA data, each spike-specific TCR was mapped to the spike region that the TCR reacts to and placed in a CD4 or CD8 class. Log10-transformed breadth and depth values were compared by one-way ANOVA with Sidak's multiple comparisons tests. As stored in TCRdb, this immuneACCESS dataset retains in-frame rearrangements with V and J assigned. A fraction of the clones does not appear; measured against another copy, unresolved V genes explain less than half of the discrepancy, and the remainder lacks a known reason. V and J calls and clone size are those listed in that table; D and trimming were worked out from the DNA. Within this sample are 100,000 to 150,000 clones, with about nine tenths of them counted one time only. The ten largest clones add up to less than 9% of the sample.

General study outcomes and caveats: Because no day 14 peak-response samples were available, repertoires were characterized only after the peak T cell response. After two AZD1222 doses, spike-specific TCR breadth and depth were significantly higher than at day 0 and than in MenACWY recipients. Most participants were white British and females outnumbered males, and the authors suggested that clonal diversity may have been underestimated. Conclusions about previously exposed vaccinees were limited because only a handful of AZD1222 recipients were SARS-CoV-2 seropositive at baseline. Reportedly, almost half of the unique spike-specific TCRs recognized epitopes lying outside the regions that are mutated in the B.1.351 and B.1.1.7 variants. The whole spike protein was spanned by vaccine-associated CD4 TCRs, and dominant responses were seen in regions 160-218 and 743-854. In the small 56-69-year group, the increase in depth fell short of significance, most likely because of low power.

The receptor chain draws on TRBV29-1 and TRBJ2-5; a tentative D call is TRBD1 (6 bases match). Sequences were derived from peripheral blood, sampled on day 0 of AZD1222 vaccination. The clonotype comes from an adult in good health. This receptor carries the CDR3 CSVDGQQGTETQYF. In nucleotide form, the sequence is TGCAGCGTTGATGGTCAACAGGGCACGGAGACCCAGTACTTC.